This T cell receptor beta chain was documented in a study of blood T cell repertoires in COVID-19. Method: immunoSEQ multiplex PCR; TCRdb's copy keeps in-frame clones and lacks some. The sample contains around 280,000 clones, approximately 86% of which appear only once. The CDR3 loop spans 15 amino acids. V lost 5 bases, J lost 2 bases, and 8 bases stayed unmatched. From germline, CDR1 is SQVTM and CDR2 ANQGSEA. This clone was seen more than once but under ten times. The chain recombines TRBV29-1 with TRBJ1-2; TRBD1 matches 10 bases. This receptor was obtained from a woman under 40 who had recovered from COVID-19. Material: peripheral blood. CDR3 coding DNA: TGCAGCGTTCTCGGGACAGGGGCGCACAACTATGGCTACACCTTC. Translation gives CSVLGTGAHNYGYTF.